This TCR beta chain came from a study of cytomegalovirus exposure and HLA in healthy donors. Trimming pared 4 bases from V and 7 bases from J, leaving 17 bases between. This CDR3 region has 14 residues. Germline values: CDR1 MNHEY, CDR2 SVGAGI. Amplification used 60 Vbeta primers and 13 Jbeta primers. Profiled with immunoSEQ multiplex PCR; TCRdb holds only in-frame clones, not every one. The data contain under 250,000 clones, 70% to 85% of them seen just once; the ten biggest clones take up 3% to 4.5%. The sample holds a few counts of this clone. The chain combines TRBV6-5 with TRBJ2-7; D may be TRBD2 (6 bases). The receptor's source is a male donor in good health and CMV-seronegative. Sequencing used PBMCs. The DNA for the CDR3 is TGTGCCAGCAGTTGGGGACTGCCTGGTGATGAGCAGTACTTC. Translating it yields CASSWGLPGDEQYF.